This T cell receptor (beta chain) derives from a study of blood T cell repertoires in COVID-19. Repertoires were generated with immunoSEQ multiplex PCR, while TCRdb's copy carries only in-frame clones and drops some. The table lists about 140,000 clones, roughly 83% of them singletons. The CDR3 covers 18 residues. V shed 0 bases, J shed 3 bases, and the junction held 10 bases outside the gene matches. Germline CDR1 is MNHEY and CDR2 is SVGEGT. This sequence originates from a man in his forties or fifties with acute COVID-19. The gene calls are TRBV6-2 or TRBV6-3 and TRBJ2-1; 8 bases line up with TRBD1. Sequenced input: PBMCs or T cells enriched from blood (not recorded which). The CDR3 DNA is TGTGCCAGCAGTTACTCGTTGCAGGGGGCCACCTTCTACAATGAGCAGTTCTTC. Its translation is CASSYSLQGATFYNEQFF.